Listed here are 27 T cell receptor beta chains from one sample, sequenced in a study of beta chain features in type 1 diabetes. Study-wide results and caveats: For Type 1 diabetes patients, all four CD4+ subsets carried TCRB CDR3s that were moderately but significantly shorter.

As every portion of the isolated RNA was reverse transcribed, the sequencing read expressed TCRB transcripts. Clones were sequenced by immunoSEQ multiplex PCR, and TCRdb holds only the in-frame ones, with some missing. The repertoire holds 600,000 to 700,000 clones, around 12% seen once, with over 0.1% in the top ten. No cognate antigen is known for these TCRs. The material sequenced was naive CD4+ T cells from blood. The receptors were gathered from a man aged 30 to 45 with type 1 diabetes.

The rearrangement links TRBV5-6 to TRBJ2-5; 8 nucleotides line up with TRBD1. The CDR3 runs to 14 residues. In germline, CDR1 is SGHDT, CDR2 YYEEEE. V shed 1 base and J 4 bases; nucleotides not matched to a gene: 3. The CDR3 spells CASSLPGQGETQYF. CDR3 in DNA: TGTGCCAGCAGCTTGCCCGGACAGGGAGAGACCCAGTACTTC.

This clone was seen a handful of times. V usage is TRBV5-1 and J usage is TRBJ2-7; 7 positions agree with TRBD1. Per germline, CDR1 SGHRS and CDR2 YFSETQ. J gave up 6 bases and V 5 bases, and 8 bases lay outside the gene matches. There are 13 residues in the CDR3. CDR3 DNA sequence: TGCGCCAGCAGGGACACAGCAGGGGGCGAGCAGTACTTC. This sequence encodes CASRDTAGGEQYF.

This chain connects TRBV11-2 to TRBJ1-5; maybe TRBD1 (5 bases). V dropped 3 bases and J dropped 6 bases, with 12 bases sitting between them. Germline lookup yields CDR1 SGHAT and CDR2 FQNNGV. The length of the CDR3 is 14 residues. The CDR3 nucleotides read TGTGCCAGCAGCTTTTCCGGGGGTAGTCAGCCCCAGCATTTT. Its translation is CASSFSGGSQPQHF.

This clone has only a few counts. The V gene is TRBV29-1, the J gene TRBJ1-2; 7 positions match TRBD1. Germline-derived CDR1 and CDR2 are SQVTM and ANQGSEA. J lost 13 bases, V lost 6 bases, and 8 bases had no gene match. The CDR3 has 10 amino acids. The CDR3 DNA sequence: TGCAGCGTAACGGGACAGATAGCCACCTTC. Its protein product is CSVTGQIATF.

The rearrangement uses TRBV6-1 and TRBJ2-1; TRBD2 matches at 8 bases. Looked up from germline, CDR1 is MNHNS and CDR2 is SASEGT. With V trimmed by 3 bases and J by 3 bases, 7 bases remained unmatched. The CDR3 contains 16 residues. The DNA of the CDR3 is TGTGCCAGCAGTGAGCTGGTTAGCGGGGTCTACAATGAGCAGTTCTTC. This encodes CASSELVSGVYNEQFF.

This clone was counted between two and nine times. The chain couples TRBV9 to TRBJ2-2; possibly TRBD2 for D (5 bases). Trimming took 0 bases from V and 6 from J, leaving 12 bases between them. Germline CDR1 reads SGDLS; CDR2 reads YYNGEE. The CDR3 has 15 amino acids. The CDR3, as DNA: TGTGCCAGCAGCGTAGGTGGTAGCGTAGCCGGGGAGCTGTTTTTT. Translation gives CASSVGGSVAGELFF.

The rearrangement uses TRBV11-2 and TRBJ2-5; TRBD2 matches at 12 bases. This CDR3 has 16 residues. CDR1 is SGHAT and CDR2 is FQNNGV in the germline V gene. J gave up 5 bases and V 4 bases, and 8 bases lay outside the gene matches. The CDR3 sequence is CASSSSSGGALETQYF. CDR3 sequence (DNA): TGTGCCAGCAGCTCCTCTAGCGGGGGGGCTTTGGAGACCCAGTACTTC. Full variable domain (outside the CDR3, taken from reference TRBV11-2 and TRBJ2-5): EAGVAQSPRYKIIEKRQSVAFWCNPISGHATLYWYQQILGQGPKLLIQFQNNGVVDDSQLPKDRFSAERLKGVDSTLKIQPAKLEDSAVYLCASSSSSGGALETQYFGPGTRLLVL.

The genes are TRBV9 and TRBJ1-2; 7 bases are shared with TRBD1. Germline V gives CDR1 SGDLS, CDR2 YYNGEE. The CDR3 sequence is 16 residues long. The V segment lost 3 bases and the J segment 2 bases; nucleotides outside the gene matches: 10. The CDR3 here is CASSADRDRGNYGYTF. The CDR3 DNA is TGTGCCAGCAGCGCGGACCGGGACAGAGGAAACTATGGCTACACCTTC.

The CDR3 DNA sequence: TGTGCCAGCAGAAGGACAGGGACCGGGGAGCTGTTTTTT. This codes for CASRRTGTGELFF. The V gene is TRBV5-8, the J gene TRBJ2-2, with TRBD1 matching over 8 bases. Unmatched junction bases numbered 2, after V lost 5 bases and J lost 5 bases. Germline V gene data show CDR1 as SGHTS and CDR2 as YDEGEE. The CDR3 covers 13 residues.

The rearrangement links TRBV7-2 to TRBJ2-1; the match to TRBD2 covers 9 bases. The length of the CDR3 is 15 residues. Germline assignment: CDR1 SGHTA and CDR2 FQGNSA. J lost 4 bases, V lost 5 bases, and 6 bases had no gene match. CDR3 DNA sequence: TGTGCCAGCAGCGTCGTAGCGGGGGAGTACAATGAGCAGTTCTTC. This sequence encodes CASSVVAGEYNEQFF.

This clone showed up just a few times. The chain uses TRBV7-9 and TRBJ1-1; weak D call: TRBD1 (6 bases). Germline V lookup: CDR1 SEHNR, CDR2 FQNEAQ (reference sequence). The ends were cut back, 6 bases at V and 3 bases at J, with 11 bases in the middle. The CDR3 runs 13 residues. DNA for the CDR3: TGTGCCAGCAGGACTCAGGGGTACACTGAAGCTTTCTTT. Its protein product is CASRTQGYTEAFF. The whole variable domain, remainder taken from reference TRBV7-9 and TRBJ1-1, is DTGVSQNPRHKITKRGQNVTFRCDPISEHNRLYWYRQTLGQGPEFLTYFQNEAQLEKSRLLSDRFSAERPKGSFSTLEIQRTEQGDSAMYLCASRTQGYTEAFFGQGTRLTVV.

The J gene is TRBJ2-3, the V gene TRBV28; unclear D gene. In germline, CDR1 is MDHEN, CDR2 SYDVKM. The CDR3 is 12 residues long. The V and J ends lost 5 bases and 2 bases respectively, with 5 bases between them. The CDR3 is CASSPNTDTQYF. CDR3 in DNA: TGTGCCAGCAGTCCTAACACAGATACGCAGTATTTT.

The chain is built from TRBV4-2 and TRBJ1-5; no clear D gene. CDR1 LGHNA and CDR2 YNFKEQ come from the germline V gene. The CDR3 has 13 residues. Trimming removed 1 base at V and 5 bases at J, with 6 bases between. The CDR3 is CASSQGRDQPQHF. DNA for the CDR3: TGTGCCAGCAGCCAAGGGAGGGATCAGCCCCAGCATTTT.

This chain uses TRBV19 with TRBJ1-2; maybe TRBD1 (5 bases). Germline V lookup: CDR1 LNHDA, CDR2 SQIVND (reference sequence). V gave up 7 bases and J gave up 4 bases, with 19 bases separating them. The CDR3 sequence is 15 residues long. CDR3 protein: CASTLDRPGSYGYTF. The CDR3 DNA follows: TGTGCCAGTACCCTTGACAGACCGGGTAGCTATGGCTACACCTTC.

This clone showed up just a few times. CDR3 nucleotide sequence: TGTGCCAGCAGTGAATTCACTAGCGGGGGACCCTATGAGCAGTTCTTC. It codes for CASSEFTSGGPYEQFF. The chain has TRBV6-4 and TRBJ2-1; 11 bases are shared with TRBD2. V lost 3 bases and J lost 8; bases outside the gene matches: 9. Per germline, CDR1 MRHNA and CDR2 SNTAGT. The CDR3 extends over 16 amino acids.

The V gene is TRBV4-3, the J gene TRBJ2-1; D remains ambiguous. Trimming cost V 0 bases and J 2 bases, with 11 bases left between them. In germline, CDR1 is LGHNA, CDR2 YSLEER. The CDR3 loop spans 16 amino acids. The CDR3 bases are TGCGCCAGCAGCCAAGAAGTATCCGGCACCTACAATGAGCAGTTCTTC. As protein: CASSQEVSGTYNEQFF.

The chain combines TRBV10-3 with TRBJ1-4; tentatively, D is TRBD1 (6 bases). This CDR3 comprises 13 residues. V lost 3 bases and J 6 bases, leaving 8 bases between the germline ends. Germline V CDR1 and CDR2: ENHRY, SYGVKD. The CDR3 region has the DNA TGTGCCATCAGTGAAAGGGGGTATGAAAAACTGTTTTTT. It encodes CAISERGYEKLFF.

The V and J genes are TRBV7-6 and TRBJ2-5, with D hard to call. This CDR3 is built from 14 residues. CDR1 SGHVS and CDR2 FNYEAQ come from the germline V gene. Trimming stripped 3 bases from V and 1 base from J, with 9 bases between. The CDR3 protein is CASSFQYTQETQYF. CDR3 nucleotides: TGTGCCAGCAGCTTCCAGTACACCCAAGAGACCCAGTACTTC.

A note on this clone: Other DNA sequences in the sample encode the same CDR3. The CDR3 is CASSYDGNYGYTF. CDR3 bases: TGTGCCAGCAGTTACGACGGTAACTATGGCTACACCTTC. The chain has TRBV6-5 and TRBJ1-2, with D uncertain. Germline lookup yields CDR1 MNHEY and CDR2 SVGAGI. The germline V and J ends were trimmed by 2 bases and 1 base, with 5 bases remaining between them. The length of the CDR3 is 13 residues.

This sequence joins TRBV27 and TRBJ2-1; unclear D gene. The germline CDR1 and CDR2 sequences are MNHEY and SMNVEV (reference sequence). V was cut by 10 bases and J by 9 bases, with 19 bases left in between. There are 13 residues in the CDR3. The CDR3 protein is CATRIPGGGEQFF. CDR3 sequence (DNA): TGTGCCACCCGAATTCCGGGCGGCGGTGAGCAGTTCTTC.

There are a few counts of this clone. This chain uses TRBV29-1 with TRBJ1-2; 8 positions match TRBD1. V was clipped by 6 bases and J by 7 bases; unmatched bases: 16. There are 15 residues in the CDR3. The V gene's germline CDR1 is SQVTM and CDR2 ANQGSEA. The CDR3 DNA follows: TGCAGCGTCAGCCCCCCCGGACAGGGTTTAGGTGGCTACACCTTC. This encodes CSVSPPGQGLGGYTF.

The chain is built from TRBV4-3 and TRBJ2-1, with D hard to call. Trimming removed 1 base from V and 0 bases from J, with 10 bases in between. Looked up from germline, CDR1 is LGHNA and CDR2 is YSLEER. The CDR3 runs to 16 residues. The CDR3 reads CASSQAQPRSYNEQFF. The CDR3 DNA sequence: TGCGCCAGCAGCCAAGCTCAGCCCCGCTCCTACAATGAGCAGTTCTTC.

This clone was detected once. V is TRBV4-1 and J is TRBJ2-7, with D uncertain. With 2 bases removed from V and 4 bases from J, the gap between germline ends came to 12 bases. Germline V gives CDR1 MGHRA, CDR2 YSYEKL. The CDR3 extends over 14 amino acids. The CDR3 sequence is CASSQPAAGYEQYF. The CDR3 DNA sequence: TGCGCCAGCAGCCAACCCGCGGCTGGATACGAGCAGTACTTC.

This clone showed up just a few times. J is TRBJ1-3 and V is TRBV21-1. TRBV21-1 is deemed a pseudogene. The CDR3 is 17 residues long. CDR3 DNA: TGTGCCAGCAGCACGGTAGCGGGTGAATACTCTGGAAACACCATATATTTT. Protein product: CASSTVAGEYSGNTIYF.

The chain links TRBV7-2 to TRBJ2-6; D might be TRBD1 or TRBD2, each matching 5 bases. Trimming stripped 5 bases from V and 0 bases from J, with 17 bases between. Germline CDR1 is SGHTA and CDR2 is FQGNSA. The CDR3 extends over 18 amino acids. The CDR3 coding sequence is TGTGCCAGCAGCCCTATTGGCAGGGACCGCTCTGGGGCCAACGTCCTGACTTTC. This translates into CASSPIGRDRSGANVLTF.

The V and J genes are TRBV4-3 and TRBJ1-2; 8 bases align to TRBD1. The CDR3 covers 16 residues. With 1 base clipped from V and 4 bases from J, the junction kept 8 bases outside the gene matches. CDR1 is LGHNA and CDR2 is YSLEER in the germline V gene. The chain's CDR3 is CASSQVDRDSSYGYTF. The CDR3 DNA follows: TGCGCCAGCAGCCAAGTGGACAGGGATTCCTCCTATGGCTACACCTTC.

This clone was seen only a few times. This rearrangement joins TRBV28 to TRBJ2-1; tentative D call: TRBD1 (6 bases). CDR3 size: 17 residues. Germline V gives CDR1 MDHEN, CDR2 SYDVKM. Trimming stripped 5 bases from V and 0 bases from J, with 17 bases between. CDR3 sequence reads: CASSIPGDKSSYNEQFF. The CDR3 coding sequence is TGTGCCAGCAGTATCCCCGGGGACAAGAGCTCCTACAATGAGCAGTTCTTC.